Each of the 8 T cell receptor beta chains below was sequenced from the same sample in a study of OX40 agonist ivuxolimab in advanced cancers. The protocol used for the library was the immunoSEQ multiplex PCR assay. TCRdb holds this immuneACCESS table with in-frame rearrangements only. Some clones are missing; in checked studies, unresolved V genes explain under half, and the rest has no known cause. For this sample there are about 52,000 clones; around nine tenths appear just once. The ten largest clones capture 13% to 15% of the sample. Sequencing was performed on CD4+ or CD8+ T cells sorted from blood, taken in a trial of the OX40 agonist ivuxolimab. These receptor sequences come from an adult with an advanced solid tumor such as melanoma, head and neck, liver or kidney cancer.

This chain uses TRBV7-9 with TRBJ2-1, with unresolved D. V was shortened by 6 bases and J by 0 bases, with 15 bases between the two germline ends. The CDR3 contains 16 residues. Germline lookup yields CDR1 SEHNR and CDR2 FQNEAQ (reference sequence). In DNA form, the CDR3 reads TGTGCCAGCAGTCAGACTTCTCGAAGCTCCTACAATGAGCAGTTCTTC. Translation gives CASSQTSRSSYNEQFF.

The rearrangement links TRBV21-1 to TRBJ2-5; TRBD2, as called in the table, went unchecked against the DNA. TRBV21-1 is listed as a pseudogene. This CDR3 contains 12 residues. The CDR3 loop reads CASRGRGETQYF. The CDR3 nucleotides are TGTGCCAGCAGGGGGAGAGGCGAGACCCAGTACTTC.

This chain joins TRBV4-1 and TRBJ2-3; D may correspond to TRBD1 or TRBD2 (6 bases each). Germline CDR1 and CDR2: MGHRA and YSYEKL. V was cut by 6 bases and J by 6 bases, with 10 bases left in between. The CDR3 sequence is 12 residues long. DNA of the CDR3: TGCGCCAGCAGGGGGGGCCCCGATACGCAGTATTTT. Its protein product is CASRGGPDTQYF.

DNA of the CDR3: TGTGCCAGCAGCCCGCCGACTAGTATGCTTTACGAGCAGTACTTC. Translated: CASSPPTSMLYEQYF. The rearrangement joins TRBV11-2 to TRBJ2-7, with D perhaps matching TRBD2 (6 bases). V shed 5 bases and J shed 4 bases, with 18 bases lying between them. CDR1 and CDR2 from the germline V gene are SGHAT and FQNNGV. The CDR3 length is 15 residues. Full variable domain (rest looked up from reference TRBV11-2 and TRBJ2-7): EAGVAQSPRYKIIEKRQSVAFWCNPISGHATLYWYQQILGQGPKLLIQFQNNGVVDDSQLPKDRFSAERLKGVDSTLKIQPAKLEDSAVYLCASSPPTSMLYEQYFGPGTRLTVT.

The J gene is TRBJ1-1, the V gene TRBV30; D is undetermined. This CDR3 is 15 amino acids long. CDR1 GTSNPN and CDR2 SVGIG come from the germline V gene (reference sequence). Trimming took 0 bases from V and 4 from J, leaving 15 bases between them. The CDR3 region is CAWSVQIGRSTEAFF. CDR3 nucleotides: TGTGCCTGGAGTGTACAGATAGGGAGGAGCACTGAAGCTTTCTTT.

This chain joins TRBV4-2 and TRBJ2-7, with D unresolved. The ends were cut back, 1 base at V and 1 base at J, with 2 bases in the middle. This CDR3 is 12 amino acids long. The germline gives CDR1 LGHNA, CDR2 YNFKEQ. The CDR3 region has the DNA TGTGCCAGCAGCCAAGGTTCCTACGAGCAGTACTTC. Translating gives CASSQGSYEQYF.

This clone showed up just once. The chain uses TRBV19 and TRBJ1-3; no definite D call. V was clipped by 3 bases and J by 0 bases, with 9 bases between them. Germline-derived CDR1 and CDR2 are LNHDA and SQIVND (reference sequence). CDR3 length equals 15 residues. The CDR3, as DNA: TGTGCCAGTAGTATTATGACGAGCTCTGGAAACACCATATATTTT. Amino acid sequence: CASSIMTSSGNTIYF.

This clone has a single count. CDR3 sequence reads: CASSLDPSDTQYF. Written as DNA, the CDR3 is TGTGCCAGCAGCTTAGACCCCTCGGATACGCAGTATTTT. This sequence joins TRBV7-6 and TRBJ2-3; D is unclear. In germline, CDR1 is SGHVS, CDR2 FNYEAQ. The length of the CDR3 is 13 residues. Trimming left V 1 base short and J 6 bases short, with 8 bases between.